This T cell receptor (beta chain) was retrieved from a study of blood T cell repertoires in COVID-19. Study-wide background: The analysed material was cDNA or gDNA that came from T cells, B-cell-depleted T cells, or PBMCs.

V lost 0 bases, J lost 2 bases, and 1 base stayed unmatched. CDR3 length: 14 residues. Germline lookup yields CDR1 PRHDT and CDR2 FYEKMQ (reference sequence). A single count supports this clone. Study members were between about 18 and 100 years old and lived in some 22 US regions. Participants reported their clinical history, and cohort assignment relied on those reports. TCRdb's table, derived via immunoSEQ multiplex PCR, lists solely in-frame clones and lacks some. Here the sample spans about 280,000 clones, roughly 80% being singletons. The chain uses TRBV13 and TRBJ2-7; 7 bases fit TRBD1. Sample: PBMCs or T cells enriched from blood (not recorded which). The sequence came from a man aged 40-49 years who had been exposed to COVID-19. The CDR3: CASSLGGQTYEQYF. For the CDR3, the DNA is TGTGCCAGCAGCTTAGGGGGACAGACCTACGAGCAGTACTTC.